In its sample, the clone carrying this T cell receptor (beta chain) was seen a few times. The data belong to a study of T cell responses to AZD1222 COVID-19 vaccine. The CDR3 sequence is 15 residues long. CDR1 is LGHDT and CDR2 is YNNKEL in the germline V gene (reference sequence). Trimming cost V 1 base and J 1 base, with 11 bases left between them. Assay used: immunoSEQ multiplex PCR; TCRdb lists only in-frame clones, some missing. The sample records more than 95,000 clones, 86% being singletons. The sample in question was peripheral blood, obtained 28 days after the second dose of the MenACWY control vaccine. The V gene is TRBV3-1 (or the pseudogene TRBV3-2), the J gene TRBJ2-7; D is uncertain. This receptor was taken from an adult who received the MenACWY meningococcal vaccine as a control. The CDR3 nucleotides are TGTGCCAGCAGCCAAGGGGCCCTGGGGTCCTACGAGCAGTACTTC. It encodes CASSQGALGSYEQYF.